This T cell receptor beta chain is from a study of T cells in localized non-small cell lung cancer. This clone was seen a few times. Its antigen is not identified. V lost 0 bases, J lost 3 bases, and 11 bases lay in between. This CDR3 has 15 amino acids. Germline values: CDR1 LNHNV, CDR2 YYDKDF (reference sequence). The table came from immunoSEQ multiplex PCR; TCRdb's copy has only in-frame clones and leaves some out. Of 750 to 950 clones in the sample, under 20% were seen once. Overall study results and limits: Appearances in adjacent lung were noted for a median roughly 50 of the top 100 tumor clones. Longer overall survival was linked to higher blood T cell density. Peak T cell clonality was found in uninvolved adjacent lung, exceeding tumor. Heterogeneity cannot be ruled out, as sequencing used one tumor region only.

The sample was lung tumor tissue, taken before any cancer treatment. This TCR was sampled from a female donor aged 60 or older with stage I squamous cell lung carcinoma. The chain combines TRBV15 with TRBJ1-2; D is perhaps TRBD1 (6 bases). The CDR3 spells CATSRDQGGDYGYTF. The CDR3 DNA reads as TGTGCCACCAGCAGAGATCAAGGGGGGGACTATGGCTACACCTTC.